The rows below give T cell receptor beta chains drawn from one sample of a study of shared clonotypes between healthy human individuals. Profiled with immunoSEQ multiplex PCR; TCRdb holds only in-frame clones, not every one. The data hold about 600,000 clones, with about 97% observed a single time. The source material was naive CD4+ T cells sorted from blood. The receptor source for this set is a woman younger than 45 in good health. CDR3s include the opening cysteine and the closing phenylalanine or tryptophan. The order of the fields is CDR3 DNA, CDR3 protein, J gene, clone size, V gene, D gene. A D gene is named only where the DNA matches it firmly. Size is omitted from some rows. Given values are once, few, many or a class for expanded clones.

DNA: TGTGCCAGCAGCTTAGTTGGGGACACTGAAGCTTTCTTT; CDR3: CASSLVGDTEAFF; J: TRBJ1-1; size: NA; V: TRBV11-3; D: NA
DNA: TGTGCCAGCTCACCCAGCTATAGCAATCAGCCCCAGCATTTT; CDR3: CASSPSYSNQPQHF; J: TRBJ1-5; size: NA; V: TRBV18; D: NA
DNA: TGTGCCAGCAGCTCGTGGACAGGGGCCTCCTACGAGCAGTACTTC; CDR3: CASSSWTGASYEQYF; J: TRBJ2-7; size: once; V: TRBV9; D: TRBD1
DNA: TGCGCCAGCAGCTTCGGGACAGAGAACACTGAAGCTTTCTTT; CDR3: CASSFGTENTEAFF; J: TRBJ1-1; size: NA; V: TRBV5-1; D: TRBD1
DNA: TGTGCCAGCAGTGAACGAGTTAACTCCTACGAGCAGTACTTC; CDR3: CASSERVNSYEQYF; J: TRBJ2-7; size: NA; V: TRBV25-1; D: NA
DNA: TGCGCCAGCAGCCATACACCGGGACAGGGGGCCGGCTATGGCTACACCTTC; CDR3: CASSHTPGQGAGYGYTF; J: TRBJ1-2; size: NA; V: TRBV4-1; D: TRBD1
DNA: TGTGCCTGGAACTTGAACACCGGGGAGCTGTTTTTT; CDR3: CAWNLNTGELFF; J: TRBJ2-2; size: once; V: TRBV30; D: NA
DNA: TGTGCCAGCAGGGGAGACACCTACGAGCAGTACTTC; CDR3: CASRGDTYEQYF; J: TRBJ2-7; size: once; V: TRBV2; D: NA
DNA: TGTGCCAGCTCACCAGGACTCGGCTACGAGCAGTACTTC; CDR3: CASSPGLGYEQYF; J: TRBJ2-7; size: NA; V: TRBV18; D: NA
DNA: TGTGCCAGCAGCCGGGACAGGGCGATGAACACTGAAGCTTTCTTT; CDR3: CASSRDRAMNTEAFF; J: TRBJ1-1; size: few; V: TRBV6-5; D: TRBD1
DNA: TGTGCCAGCAGTTTTTTAGCCGCACGGAACATTCAGTACTTC; CDR3: CASSFLAARNIQYF; J: TRBJ2-4; size: NA; V: TRBV27; D: NA
DNA: TGTGCCATCAGAGCGGACAGGGAAGGAGAGACCCAGTACTTC; CDR3: CAIRADREGETQYF; J: TRBJ2-5; size: NA; V: TRBV10-3; D: TRBD1
DNA: TGTGCCAGCAGGTGGACTAGCGGGAGTGATACGCAGTATTTT; CDR3: CASRWTSGSDTQYF; J: TRBJ2-3; size: NA; V: TRBV6-5; D: TRBD2
DNA: TGTGCCAGCAGTTCCCCACGGGCCGTCCCGGTAGGAACTGAAGCTTTCTTT; CDR3: CASSSPRAVPVGTEAFF; J: TRBJ1-1; size: NA; V: TRBV27; D: NA
DNA: TGTGCCAGCAGCAGTAGCGGGAATCCTCCCTACGAGCAGTACTTC; CDR3: CASSSSGNPPYEQYF; J: TRBJ2-7; size: NA; V: TRBV7-8; D: TRBD2
DNA: TGTGCCAGCAGCGTAGCGGCGGGAGTGGCAGATACGCAGTATTTT; CDR3: CASSVAAGVADTQYF; J: TRBJ2-3; size: NA; V: TRBV9; D: TRBD2
DNA: TGTGCCAGCAGTTCCCCCGGGACAGGCTTTTACAATGAGCAGTTCTTC; CDR3: CASSSPGTGFYNEQFF; J: TRBJ2-1; size: once; V: TRBV28; D: TRBD1
DNA: TGTGCCAGCAGCGTAGAGAGTCGGACTATGCTGTACTTC; CDR3: CASSVESRTMLYF; J: TRBJ2-7; size: NA; V: TRBV9; D: NA
DNA: TGTGCCAGCAGTTACTCGAATCAAGGGAACTCCTACGAGCAGTACTTC; CDR3: CASSYSNQGNSYEQYF; J: TRBJ2-7; size: NA; V: TRBV6-6; D: NA
DNA: TGTGCCAGCAGTTACTCGACCGGAGGAAAACTGTTTTTT; CDR3: CASSYSTGGKLFF; J: TRBJ1-4; size: once; V: TRBV6-5; D: NA
DNA: TGTGCCAGTCGACAGGGGAGACAAGAGACCCAGTACTTC; CDR3: CASRQGRQETQYF; J: TRBJ2-5; size: NA; V: TRBV2; D: TRBD1
DNA: TGTGCCAGCAGTCTGGCAGAATTGGCGCAGTTCTTC; CDR3: CASSLAELAQFF; J: TRBJ2-1; size: NA; V: TRBV27; D: NA
DNA: TGTGCCAGCAGCCCGAGGACTAGCGGGAGTAAGTTCTACGAGCAGTACTTC; CDR3: CASSPRTSGSKFYEQYF; J: TRBJ2-7; size: NA; V: TRBV5-4; D: TRBD2
DNA: TGTGCCAGCAGCGTATCATGGACAGCCGCCGGGGAGCTGTTTTTT; CDR3: CASSVSWTAAGELFF; J: TRBJ2-2; size: NA; V: TRBV9; D: NA
DNA: TGTGCCAGCAGCTGGGGACAGGGGTACGAGCAGTACTTC; CDR3: CASSWGQGYEQYF; J: TRBJ2-7; size: NA; V: TRBV7-9; D: TRBD1
DNA: TGCGCCAGCAGCTTAGACAGTGGCACAGATACGCAGTATTTT; CDR3: CASSLDSGTDTQYF; J: TRBJ2-3; size: NA; V: TRBV5-1; D: NA